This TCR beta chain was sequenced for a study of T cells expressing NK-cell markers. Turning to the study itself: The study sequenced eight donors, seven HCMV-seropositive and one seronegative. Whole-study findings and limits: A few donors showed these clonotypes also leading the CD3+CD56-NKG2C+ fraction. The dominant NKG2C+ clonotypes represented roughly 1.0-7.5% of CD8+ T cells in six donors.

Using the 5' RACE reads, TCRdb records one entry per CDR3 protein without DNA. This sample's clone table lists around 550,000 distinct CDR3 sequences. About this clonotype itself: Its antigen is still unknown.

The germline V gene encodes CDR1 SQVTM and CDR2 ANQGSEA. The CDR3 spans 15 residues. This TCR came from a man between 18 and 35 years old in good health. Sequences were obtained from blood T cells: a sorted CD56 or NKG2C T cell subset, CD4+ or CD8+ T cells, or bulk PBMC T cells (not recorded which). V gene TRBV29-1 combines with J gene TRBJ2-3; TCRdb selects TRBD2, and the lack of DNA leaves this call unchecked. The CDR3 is CSVEDGRGYTDTQYF.